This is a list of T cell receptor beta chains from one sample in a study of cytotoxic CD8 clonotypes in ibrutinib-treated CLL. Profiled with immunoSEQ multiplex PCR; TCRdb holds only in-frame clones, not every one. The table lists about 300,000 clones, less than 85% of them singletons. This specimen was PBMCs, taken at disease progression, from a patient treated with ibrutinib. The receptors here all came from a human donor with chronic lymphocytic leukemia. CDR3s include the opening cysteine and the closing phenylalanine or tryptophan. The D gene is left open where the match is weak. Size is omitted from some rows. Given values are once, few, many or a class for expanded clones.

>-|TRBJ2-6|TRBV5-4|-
TGTGCCAGCAGCTTGAATAGGGGAGCGTCTGGGGCCAACGTCCTGACTTTC
CASSLNRGASGANVLTF
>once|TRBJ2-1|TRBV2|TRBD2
TGTGCCAGCAGGGTACTAGCGGAAAATGAGCAGTTCTTC
CASRVLAENEQFF
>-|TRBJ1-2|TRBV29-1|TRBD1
TGCAGCGTTACACAGGGGGATCCCTATGGCTACACCTTC
CSVTQGDPYGYTF
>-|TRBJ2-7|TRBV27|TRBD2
TGTGCCAGCAGTCCCCAACCGGGACTAGCGGGTATCGCCTACGAGCAGTACTTC
CASSPQPGLAGIAYEQYF
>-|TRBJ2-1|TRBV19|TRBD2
TGTGCCAGTAAACTAGCGAAGAACAATGAGCAGTTCTTC
CASKLAKNNEQFF
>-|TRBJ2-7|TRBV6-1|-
TGTGCCAGCAGTGAAGTGGTCGGAGCCTACGAGCAGTACTTC
CASSEVVGAYEQYF
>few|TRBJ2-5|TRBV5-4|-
TGTGCCAGCAGCTCGCCTAGGACGGGAACAGAGACCCAGTACTTC
CASSSPRTGTETQYF
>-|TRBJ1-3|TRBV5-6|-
TGTGCCAGCAGCTTGGAGCGACGGTTCTCTGGAAACACCATATATTTT
CASSLERRFSGNTIYF
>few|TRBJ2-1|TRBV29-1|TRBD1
TGCAGCGTCGGACAGGGCTACAATGAGCAGTTCTTC
CSVGQGYNEQFF
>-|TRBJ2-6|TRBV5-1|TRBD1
TGCGCCAGCAACCCGGGACAGGGTGCTGGGGCCAACGTCCTGACTTTC
CASNPGQGAGANVLTF
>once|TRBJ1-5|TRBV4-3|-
TGCGCCAGCAGTCGTGGGGTCAACAATCAGCCCCAGCATTTT
CASSRGVNNQPQHF
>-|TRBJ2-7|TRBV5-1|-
TGCGCCAGCAGCTTGGAAGTTCAAACCTACGAGCAGTACTTC
CASSLEVQTYEQYF
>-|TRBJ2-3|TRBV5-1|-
TGCGCCAGCAGCTGGGGGGACTCAACAGATACGCAGTATTTT
CASSWGDSTDTQYF
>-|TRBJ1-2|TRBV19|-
TGTGCCACCCTACAGGGCCTCGGCTACACCTTC
CATLQGLGYTF
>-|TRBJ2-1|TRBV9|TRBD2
TGTGCCAGCAGCGTAGCGGCACTAGCGGGGGGGAATGAGCAGTTCTTC
CASSVAALAGGNEQFF
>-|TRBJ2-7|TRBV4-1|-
TGCGCCAGCAGCCAGGGCAGCAGGGGCTACTACGAGCAGTACTTC
CASSQGSRGYYEQYF
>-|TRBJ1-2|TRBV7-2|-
TGTGCCAGCAGCTTATTTCCGGGGATGGTGGGCTACACCTTC
CASSLFPGMVGYTF
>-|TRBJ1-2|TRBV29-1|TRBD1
TGCAGCGTTGAAGAAGGGGGCGATGACTACACCTTC
CSVEEGGDDYTF
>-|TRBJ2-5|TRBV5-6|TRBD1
TGTGCCAGCAGCTTTAGGGACAGGGGTCGTGCGTCCCAGTACTTC
CASSFRDRGRASQYF
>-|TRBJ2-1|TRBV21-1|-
TGTGCCAGCAGCATTAGGGACAATGAGCAGTTCTTC
CASSIRDNEQFF